This paragraph covers one T cell receptor beta chain sequence. Its antigen is undetermined. This sample is drawn from a study of blood T cells in healthy people across ages. Whole-study findings and limits: Possibly, changes in expanded clonotypes were confounded because donor CMV status was unknown. Versus aged donors, long-lived donors had higher diversity and more naive CD4+ cells. Unsorted PBMCs prevented conclusive naive versus antigen-experienced comparison.

The CDR3 is 14 amino acids. Trimming pared 7 bases from V and 3 bases from J, leaving 15 bases between. Germline V gene sequence: CDR1 SNHLY, CDR2 FYNNEI. Next came a second PCR, run for about 7 to 12 cycles, which used a sample-barcoded 5' primer along with a J-beta primer mix. TCRdb re-called the 5' RACE reads through MiXCR, storing one row per CDR3 protein. This repertoire shows approximately 690,000 distinct CDR3 sequences, under 65% found once; its top ten account for more than 35%. Total RNA, at least 5.5 micrograms per sample, came from PBMCs. The source of this sequence is a man aged 55 to 69 in good health. The chain combines TRBV2 with TRBJ1-1, with D possibly TRBD1 on 5 matching bases. The specimen sequenced was blood. CDR3 nucleotides: TGTGCCAGCACCCCAGGGCGGGTCGACACTGAAGCTTTCTTT. It is translated as CASTPGRVDTEAFF.